This T cell receptor beta chain originates from a study of blood T cell repertoires in COVID-19. As originally analysed: Nucleated cell counts were estimated from reference gene primer amplification. Measured with immunoSEQ multiplex PCR; TCRdb has only the in-frame clones, and not every one. D and trimming were read from the DNA, whereas the V and J calls and clone size are those reported in that table. This sample carries 150,000 to 190,000 clones, under 90% of them seen once, and the ten largest clones take 7.3%. Concerning this clone itself: Other nucleotide sequences from this sample produce the same CDR3.

CDR3 size: 13 residues. V lost 0 bases and J 1 base, leaving 4 bases between the germline ends. Per the germline V gene, CDR1 is GTSNPN and CDR2 is SVGIG (reference sequence). This TCR came from a man in his forties or fifties who had recovered from COVID-19. Sample: PBMCs or T cells enriched from blood (not recorded which). The V call is TRBV30, the J call TRBJ1-5; the D is unclear. In nucleotides, the CDR3 is TGTGCCTGGAGTGTTCGGAGCAATCAGCCCCAGCATTTT. Translated: CAWSVRSNQPQHF.